These T cell receptor beta chains were read from a single sample in a study of T cell clusters in autoimmune cytopenias. After re-calling the multiplex PCR reads, TCRdb lists one entry per CDR3 protein, DNA absent. The sample shows a few thousand distinct CDR3 sequences, and 10% to 14% sits with its ten largest clones. The sequenced sample consisted of peripheral blood. The receptors derive from a human donor with an autoimmune cytopenia or autoimmune hepatitis (not recorded which). CDR3s include the opening cysteine and the closing phenylalanine or tryptophan. The order of the fields is V gene, J gene, clone size, CDR3 protein. A row's size may be missing; if present it is once, few, many or a size class.

v_call: TRBV27
j_call: TRBJ2-1
clone_size: medium-sized
cdr3_aa: CASSTRLAGDEQFF

v_call: TRBV29-1
j_call: TRBJ2-1
clone_size: large
cdr3_aa: CSVAQGLYNEQFF

v_call: TRBV20-1
j_call: TRBJ1-5
clone_size: .
cdr3_aa: CSAGGKGNQPQHF

v_call: TRBV4-3
j_call: TRBJ1-3
clone_size: medium-sized
cdr3_aa: CASSQDRGNTIYF

v_call: TRBV12-3/TRBV12-4
j_call: TRBJ2-1
clone_size: medium-sized
cdr3_aa: CASSWGTGDYNEQFF

v_call: TRBV27
j_call: TRBJ2-2
clone_size: medium-sized
cdr3_aa: CASSERVSGELFF

v_call: TRBV6-1
j_call: TRBJ2-3
clone_size: medium-sized
cdr3_aa: CASSGTGVNTQYF

v_call: TRBV6-2/TRBV6-3
j_call: TRBJ2-1
clone_size: medium-sized
cdr3_aa: CASRGSSGGADYNEQFF

v_call: TRBV19
j_call: TRBJ2-5
clone_size: medium-sized
cdr3_aa: CASSIAGAETQYF

v_call: TRBV5-6
j_call: TRBJ1-2
clone_size: .
cdr3_aa: CASSLWEFNYGYTF

v_call: TRBV27
j_call: TRBJ2-1
clone_size: medium-sized
cdr3_aa: CASSQDRGSYNEQFF

v_call: TRBV20-1
j_call: TRBJ2-3
clone_size: medium-sized
cdr3_aa: CSARKGSTDTQYF